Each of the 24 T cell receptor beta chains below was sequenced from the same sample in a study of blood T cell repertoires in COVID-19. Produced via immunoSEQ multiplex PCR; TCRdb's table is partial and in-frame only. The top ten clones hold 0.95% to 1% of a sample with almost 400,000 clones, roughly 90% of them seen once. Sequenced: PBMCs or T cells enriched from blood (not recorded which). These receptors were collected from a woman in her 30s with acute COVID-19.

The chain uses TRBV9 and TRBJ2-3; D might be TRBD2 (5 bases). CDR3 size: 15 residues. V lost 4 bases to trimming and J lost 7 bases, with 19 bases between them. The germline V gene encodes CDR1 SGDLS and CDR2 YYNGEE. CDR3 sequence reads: CASSSSGRIGNTQYF. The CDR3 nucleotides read TGTGCCAGCAGCTCAAGCGGCCGGATCGGGAATACGCAGTATTTT.

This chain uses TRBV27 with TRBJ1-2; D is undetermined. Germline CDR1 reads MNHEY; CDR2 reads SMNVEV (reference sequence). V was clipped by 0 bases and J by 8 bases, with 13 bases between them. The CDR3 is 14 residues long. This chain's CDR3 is CASSLSVLVGGYTF. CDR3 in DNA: TGTGCCAGCAGTTTATCCGTCCTAGTTGGCGGCTACACCTTC.

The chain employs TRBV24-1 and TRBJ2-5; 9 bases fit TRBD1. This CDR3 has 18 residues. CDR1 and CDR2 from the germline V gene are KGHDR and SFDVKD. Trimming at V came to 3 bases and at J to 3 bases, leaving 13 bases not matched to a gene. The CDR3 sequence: CATSDRQGGPDHKETQYF. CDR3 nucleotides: TGTGCCACCAGTGATAGACAGGGGGGCCCGGATCACAAAGAGACCCAGTACTTC.

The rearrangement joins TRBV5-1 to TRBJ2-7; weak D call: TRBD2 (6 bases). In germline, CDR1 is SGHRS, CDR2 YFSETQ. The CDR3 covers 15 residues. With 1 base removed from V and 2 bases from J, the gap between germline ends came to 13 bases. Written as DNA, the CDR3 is TGCGCCAGCAGCTTGAGGGAGGACCGCGCCTACGAGCAGTACTTC. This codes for CASSLREDRAYEQYF.

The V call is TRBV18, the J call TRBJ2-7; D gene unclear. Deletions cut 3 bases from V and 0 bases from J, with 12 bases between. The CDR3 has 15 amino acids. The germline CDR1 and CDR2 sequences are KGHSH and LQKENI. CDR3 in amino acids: CASSPAQVDSYEQYF. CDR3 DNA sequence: TGTGCCAGCTCACCGGCCCAGGTGGACTCCTACGAGCAGTACTTC.

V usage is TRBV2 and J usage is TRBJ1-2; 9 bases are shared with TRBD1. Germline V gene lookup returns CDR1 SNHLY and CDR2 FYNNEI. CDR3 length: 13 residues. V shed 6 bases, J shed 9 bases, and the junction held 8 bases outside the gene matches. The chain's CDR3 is CASSLWDRERYTF. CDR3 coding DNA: TGTGCCAGCAGCCTCTGGGACAGGGAACGCTACACCTTC.

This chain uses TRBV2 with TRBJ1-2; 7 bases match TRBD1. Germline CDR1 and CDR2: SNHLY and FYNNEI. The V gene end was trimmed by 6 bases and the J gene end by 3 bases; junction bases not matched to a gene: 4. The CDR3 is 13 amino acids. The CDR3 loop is CASRLGTDYGYTF. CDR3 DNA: TGTGCCAGCAGATTAGGGACAGACTATGGCTACACCTTC.

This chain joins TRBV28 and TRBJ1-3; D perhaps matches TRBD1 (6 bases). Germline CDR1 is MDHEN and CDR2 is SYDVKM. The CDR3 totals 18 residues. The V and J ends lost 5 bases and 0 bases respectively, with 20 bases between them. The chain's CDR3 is CASSPTSMTGRSGNTIYF. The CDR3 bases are TGTGCCAGCAGTCCTACATCGATGACAGGCCGCTCTGGAAACACCATATATTTT.

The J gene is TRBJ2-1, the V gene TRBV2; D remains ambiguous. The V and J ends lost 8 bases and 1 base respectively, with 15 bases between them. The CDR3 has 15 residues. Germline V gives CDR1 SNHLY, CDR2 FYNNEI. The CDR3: CASSPTGGSYNEQFF. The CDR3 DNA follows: TGTGCCAGCTCTCCGACGGGTGGTTCCTACAATGAGCAGTTCTTC.

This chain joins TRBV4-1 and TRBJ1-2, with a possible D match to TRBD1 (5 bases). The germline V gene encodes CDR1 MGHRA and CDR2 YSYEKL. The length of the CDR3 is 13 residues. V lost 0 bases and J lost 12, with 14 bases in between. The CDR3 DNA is TGCGCCAGCAGCCAAGATCCCCCCAGGGCTAACACCTTC. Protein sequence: CASSQDPPRANTF.

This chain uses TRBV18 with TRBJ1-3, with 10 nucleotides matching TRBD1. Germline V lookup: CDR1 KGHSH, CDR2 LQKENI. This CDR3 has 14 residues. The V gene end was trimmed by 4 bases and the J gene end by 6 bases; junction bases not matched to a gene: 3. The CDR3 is CASSLTGGLNTIYF. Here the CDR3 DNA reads TGTGCCAGCTCACTGACAGGGGGCTTAAACACCATATATTTT.

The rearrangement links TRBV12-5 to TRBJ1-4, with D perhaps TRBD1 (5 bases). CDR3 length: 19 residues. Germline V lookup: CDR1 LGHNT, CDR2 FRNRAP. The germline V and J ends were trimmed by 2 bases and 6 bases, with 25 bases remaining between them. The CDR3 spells CASGLSPSGQGVVDEKLFF. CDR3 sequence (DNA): TGTGCTAGTGGTTTGTCCCCCTCCGGGCAGGGTGTTGTGGATGAAAAACTGTTTTTT.

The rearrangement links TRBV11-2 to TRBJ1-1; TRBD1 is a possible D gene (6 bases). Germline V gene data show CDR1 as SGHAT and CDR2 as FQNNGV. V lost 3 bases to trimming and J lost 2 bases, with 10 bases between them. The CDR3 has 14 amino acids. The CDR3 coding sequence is TGTGCCAGCAGCTTTACAGGGTTTAACACTGAAGCTTTCTTT. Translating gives CASSFTGFNTEAFF.

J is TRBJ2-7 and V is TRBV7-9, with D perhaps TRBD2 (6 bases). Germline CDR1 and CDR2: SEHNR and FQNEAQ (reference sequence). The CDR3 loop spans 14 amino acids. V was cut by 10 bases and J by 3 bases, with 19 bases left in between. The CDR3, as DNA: TGTGCCATCTTAATAGGGGACTCACTCTACGAGCAGTACTTC. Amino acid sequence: CAILIGDSLYEQYF.

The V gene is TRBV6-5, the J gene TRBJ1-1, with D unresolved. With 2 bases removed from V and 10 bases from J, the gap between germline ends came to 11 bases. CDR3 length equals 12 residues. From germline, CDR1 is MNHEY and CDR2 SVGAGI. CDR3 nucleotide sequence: TGTGCCAGCAGTTACAGCGGCAGCGGAGCTTTCTTT. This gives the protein CASSYSGSGAFF.

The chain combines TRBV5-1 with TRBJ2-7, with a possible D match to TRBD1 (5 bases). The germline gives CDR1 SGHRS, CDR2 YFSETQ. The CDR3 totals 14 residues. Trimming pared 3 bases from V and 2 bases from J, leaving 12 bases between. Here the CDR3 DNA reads TGCGCCAGCAGCTCCGTCGACAGTCCCTACGAGCAGTACTTC. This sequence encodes CASSSVDSPYEQYF.

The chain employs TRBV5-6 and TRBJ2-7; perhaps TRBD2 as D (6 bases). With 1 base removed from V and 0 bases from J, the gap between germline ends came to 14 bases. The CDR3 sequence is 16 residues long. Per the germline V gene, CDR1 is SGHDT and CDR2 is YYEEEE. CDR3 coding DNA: TGTGCCAGCAGCTTGTATGGGGACTCGAGCTCCTACGAGCAGTACTTC. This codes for CASSLYGDSSSYEQYF.

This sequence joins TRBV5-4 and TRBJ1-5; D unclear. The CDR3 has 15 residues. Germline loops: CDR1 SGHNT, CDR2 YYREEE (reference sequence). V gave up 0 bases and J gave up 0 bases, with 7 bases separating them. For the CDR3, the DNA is TGTGCCAGCAGCTTGGGTCAGGATAGCAATCAGCCCCAGCATTTT. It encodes CASSLGQDSNQPQHF.

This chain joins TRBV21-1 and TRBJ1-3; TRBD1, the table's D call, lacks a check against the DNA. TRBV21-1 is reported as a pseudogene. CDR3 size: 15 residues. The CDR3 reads CASSRPNGTGNTIYF. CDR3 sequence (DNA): TGTGCCAGCAGCCGACCGAACGGGACAGGAAACACCATATATTTT.

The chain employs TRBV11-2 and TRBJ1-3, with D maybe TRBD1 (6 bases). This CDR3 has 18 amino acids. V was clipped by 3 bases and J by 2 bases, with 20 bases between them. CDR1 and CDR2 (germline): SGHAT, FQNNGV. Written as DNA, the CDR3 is TGTGCCAGCAGCTTGACTCTACAGGGAGAGTTAGCTGGAAACACCATATATTTT. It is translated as CASSLTLQGELAGNTIYF.

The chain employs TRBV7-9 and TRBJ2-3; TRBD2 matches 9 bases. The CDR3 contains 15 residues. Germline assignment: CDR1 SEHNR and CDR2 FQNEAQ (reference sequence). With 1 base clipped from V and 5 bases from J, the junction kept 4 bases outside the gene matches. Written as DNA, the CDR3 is TGTGCCAGCAGCTTAGGCGGGGGGGCCGAAGATACGCAGTATTTT. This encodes CASSLGGGAEDTQYF.

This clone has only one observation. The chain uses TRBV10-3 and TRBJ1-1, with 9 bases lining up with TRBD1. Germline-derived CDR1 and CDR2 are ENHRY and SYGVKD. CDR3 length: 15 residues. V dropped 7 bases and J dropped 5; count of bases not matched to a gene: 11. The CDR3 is CAINPAQGAGTEAFF. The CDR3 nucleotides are TGTGCCATCAACCCGGCACAGGGGGCGGGAACTGAAGCTTTCTTT.

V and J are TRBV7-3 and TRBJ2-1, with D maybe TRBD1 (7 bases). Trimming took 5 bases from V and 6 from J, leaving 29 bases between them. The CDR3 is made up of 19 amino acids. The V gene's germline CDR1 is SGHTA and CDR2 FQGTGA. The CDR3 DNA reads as TGTGCCAGCAGCGATCTCCGTGGGCAGGGGGGTCCTTCGGGCAATGAGCAGTTCTTC. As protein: CASSDLRGQGGPSGNEQFF.

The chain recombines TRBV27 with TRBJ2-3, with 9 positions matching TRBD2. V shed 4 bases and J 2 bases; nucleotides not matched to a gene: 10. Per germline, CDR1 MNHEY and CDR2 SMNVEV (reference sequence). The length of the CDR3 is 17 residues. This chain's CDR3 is CASSSRWAGGFTDTQYF. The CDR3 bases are TGTGCCAGCAGTTCCCGCTGGGCGGGGGGGTTCACAGATACGCAGTATTTT.